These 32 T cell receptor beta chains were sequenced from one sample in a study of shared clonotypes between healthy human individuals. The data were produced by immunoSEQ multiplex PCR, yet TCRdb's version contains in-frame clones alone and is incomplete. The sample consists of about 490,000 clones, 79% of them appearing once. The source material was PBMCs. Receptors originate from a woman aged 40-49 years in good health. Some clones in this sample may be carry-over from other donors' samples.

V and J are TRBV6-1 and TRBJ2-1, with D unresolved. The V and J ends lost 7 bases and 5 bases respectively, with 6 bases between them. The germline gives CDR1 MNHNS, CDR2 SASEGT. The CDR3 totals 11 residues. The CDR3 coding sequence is TGTGCCAGCAAGCTCAACAATGAGCAGTTCTTC. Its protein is CASKLNNEQFF.

The CDR3 here is CASSSGTGGHGELFF. The CDR3, as DNA: TGTGCCAGCAGCTCCGGAACAGGGGGCCACGGGGAGCTGTTTTTT. The rearrangement joins TRBV7-2 to TRBJ2-2; 9 nucleotides match TRBD1. The germline gives CDR1 SGHTA, CDR2 FQGNSA. Trimming removed 4 bases from V and 7 bases from J; junction bases left unmatched: 7. The length of the CDR3 is 15 residues.

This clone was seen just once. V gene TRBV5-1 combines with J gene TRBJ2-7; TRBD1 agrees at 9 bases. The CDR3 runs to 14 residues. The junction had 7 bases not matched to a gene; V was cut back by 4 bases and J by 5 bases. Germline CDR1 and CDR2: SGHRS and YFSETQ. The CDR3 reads CASSPGTGRNEQYF. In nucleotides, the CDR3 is TGCGCCAGCAGCCCCGGGACAGGGCGGAACGAGCAGTACTTC.

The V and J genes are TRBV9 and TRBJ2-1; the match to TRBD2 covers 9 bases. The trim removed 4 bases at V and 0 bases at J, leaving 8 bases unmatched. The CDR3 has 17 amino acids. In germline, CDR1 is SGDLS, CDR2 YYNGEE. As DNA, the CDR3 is TGTGCCAGCAGCCCTTGGGGTAGCGGGAGCTCCTACAATGAGCAGTTCTTC. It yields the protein CASSPWGSGSSYNEQFF.

The CDR3 nucleotides are TGTGCCAGTACCCGGGACAGGGACACTCAGCCCCAGCATTTT. Protein product: CASTRDRDTQPQHF. The chain employs TRBV19 and TRBJ1-5; 9 nucleotides align to TRBD1. The germline CDR1 and CDR2 sequences are LNHDA and SQIVND (reference sequence). The J segment lost 6 bases and the V segment lost 7 bases, leaving 7 bases of the junction unmatched. This CDR3 has 14 residues.

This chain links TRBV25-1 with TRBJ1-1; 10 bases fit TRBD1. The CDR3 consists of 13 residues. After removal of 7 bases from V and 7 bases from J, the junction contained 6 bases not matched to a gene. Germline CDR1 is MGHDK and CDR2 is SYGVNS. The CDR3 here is CASTPGQGSEAFF. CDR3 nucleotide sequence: TGTGCCAGCACTCCGGGACAGGGGAGTGAAGCTTTCTTT.

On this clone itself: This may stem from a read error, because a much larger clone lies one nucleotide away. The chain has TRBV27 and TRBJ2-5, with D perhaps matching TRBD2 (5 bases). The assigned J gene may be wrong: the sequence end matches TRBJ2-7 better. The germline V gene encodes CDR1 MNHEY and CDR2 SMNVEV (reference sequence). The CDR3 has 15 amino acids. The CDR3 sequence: CATSPGPGSYYEQYF. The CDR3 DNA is TGTGCCACCTCACCTGGGCCGGGAAGCTACTACGAGCAGTACTTC.

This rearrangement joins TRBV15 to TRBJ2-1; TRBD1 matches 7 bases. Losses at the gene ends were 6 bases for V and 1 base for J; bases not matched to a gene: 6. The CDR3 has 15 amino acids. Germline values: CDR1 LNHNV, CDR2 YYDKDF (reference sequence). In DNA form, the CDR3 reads TGTGCCACCAGTCCCGACAGGGCGTCCTACAATGAGCAGTTCTTC. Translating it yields CATSPDRASYNEQFF.

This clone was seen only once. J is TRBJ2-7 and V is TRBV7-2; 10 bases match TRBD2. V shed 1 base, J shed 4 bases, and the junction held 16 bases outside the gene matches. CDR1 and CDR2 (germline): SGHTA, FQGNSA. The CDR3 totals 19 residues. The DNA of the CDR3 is TGTGCCAGCAGCTTAGAACCGGCTGGGGGAGCGGGAGGGAGTTACGAGCAGTACTTC. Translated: CASSLEPAGGAGGSYEQYF.

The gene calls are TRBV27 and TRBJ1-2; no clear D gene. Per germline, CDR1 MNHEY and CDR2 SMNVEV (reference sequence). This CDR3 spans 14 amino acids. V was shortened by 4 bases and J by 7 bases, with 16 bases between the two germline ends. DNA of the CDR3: TGTGCCAGCAGTTCCCCGGGGTGGTCCGCTGGCTACACCTTC. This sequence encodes CASSSPGWSAGYTF.

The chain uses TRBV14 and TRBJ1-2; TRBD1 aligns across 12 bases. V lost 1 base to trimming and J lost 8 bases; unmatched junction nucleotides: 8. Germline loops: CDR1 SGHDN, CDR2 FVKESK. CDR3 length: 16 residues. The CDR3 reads CASSQGPGQGAPGYTF. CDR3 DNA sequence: TGTGCCAGCAGCCAAGGTCCGGGACAGGGGGCGCCGGGCTACACCTTC.

CDR3 loop: CASSPAGTGTYGYTF. Here the CDR3 DNA reads TGTGCCAGCAGCCCCGCCGGGACAGGGACCTATGGCTACACCTTC. This chain uses TRBV5-4 with TRBJ1-2; TRBD1 matches at 9 bases. CDR3 length: 15 residues. The V segment lost 4 bases and the J segment 4 bases; nucleotides outside the gene matches: 8. Germline V gene lookup returns CDR1 SGHNT and CDR2 YYREEE (reference sequence).

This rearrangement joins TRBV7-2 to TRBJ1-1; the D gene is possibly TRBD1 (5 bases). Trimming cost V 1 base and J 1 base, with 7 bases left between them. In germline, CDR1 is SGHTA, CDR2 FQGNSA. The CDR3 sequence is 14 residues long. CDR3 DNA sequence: TGTGCCAGCAGCTTAGAGGGGTCGAACACTGAAGCTTTCTTT. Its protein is CASSLEGSNTEAFF.

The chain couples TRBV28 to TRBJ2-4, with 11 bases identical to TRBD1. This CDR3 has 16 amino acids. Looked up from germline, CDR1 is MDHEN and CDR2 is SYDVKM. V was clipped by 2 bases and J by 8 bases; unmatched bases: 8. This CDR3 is CASSLVGTGGLDIQYF. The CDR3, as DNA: TGTGCCAGCAGTTTAGTGGGGACAGGGGGATTGGACATTCAGTACTTC.

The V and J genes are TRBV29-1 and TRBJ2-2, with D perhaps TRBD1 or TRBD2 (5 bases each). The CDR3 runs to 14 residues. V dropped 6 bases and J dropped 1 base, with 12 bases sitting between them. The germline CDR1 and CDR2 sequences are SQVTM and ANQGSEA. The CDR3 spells CSVGDPMNTGELFF. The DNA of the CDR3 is TGCAGCGTGGGGGACCCTATGAACACCGGGGAGCTGTTTTTT.

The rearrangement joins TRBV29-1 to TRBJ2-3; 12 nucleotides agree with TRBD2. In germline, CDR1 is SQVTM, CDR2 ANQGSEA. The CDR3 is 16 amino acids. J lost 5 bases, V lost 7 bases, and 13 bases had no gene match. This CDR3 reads CSAAGVLAGGGDTQYF. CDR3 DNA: TGCAGCGCTGCGGGGGTACTAGCGGGAGGAGGAGATACGCAGTATTTT.

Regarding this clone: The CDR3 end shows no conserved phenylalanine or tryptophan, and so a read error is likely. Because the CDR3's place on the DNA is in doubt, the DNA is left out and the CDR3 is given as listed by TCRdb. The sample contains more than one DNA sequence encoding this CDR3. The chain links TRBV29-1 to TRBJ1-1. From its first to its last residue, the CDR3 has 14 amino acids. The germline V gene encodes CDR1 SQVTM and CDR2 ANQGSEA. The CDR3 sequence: CSVVLTRGGIEAFS.

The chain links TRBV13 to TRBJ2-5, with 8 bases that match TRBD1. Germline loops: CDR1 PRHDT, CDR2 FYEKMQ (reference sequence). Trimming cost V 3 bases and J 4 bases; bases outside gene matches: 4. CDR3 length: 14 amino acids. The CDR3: CASSFGQGGETQYF. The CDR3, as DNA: TGTGCCAGCAGCTTCGGACAGGGAGGAGAGACCCAGTACTTC.

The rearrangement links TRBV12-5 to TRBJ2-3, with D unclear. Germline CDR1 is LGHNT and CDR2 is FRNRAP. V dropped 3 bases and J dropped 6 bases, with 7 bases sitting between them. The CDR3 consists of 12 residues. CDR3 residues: CASGFEADTQYF. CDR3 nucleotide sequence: TGTGCTAGTGGTTTTGAGGCCGATACGCAGTATTTT.

DNA of the CDR3: TGTGCCAGCAGTTCCCGGCACCCGGACTTTCCGGGGGGGGGCTACACCTTC. Translated, it gives CASSSRHPDFPGGGYTF. V gene TRBV27 combines with J gene TRBJ1-2, with D possibly matching TRBD1 (5 bases). Germline CDR1 is MNHEY and CDR2 is SMNVEV (reference sequence). The V end was cut by 4 bases, the J end by 8 bases, with 26 bases between. The CDR3 sequence is 17 residues long.

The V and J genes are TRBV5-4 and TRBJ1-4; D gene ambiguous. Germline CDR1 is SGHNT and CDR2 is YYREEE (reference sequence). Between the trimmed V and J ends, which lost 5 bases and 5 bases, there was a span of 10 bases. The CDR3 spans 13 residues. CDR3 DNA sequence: TGTGCCAGCAGTTATGACGCAAATGAAAAACTGTTTTTT. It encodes CASSYDANEKLFF.

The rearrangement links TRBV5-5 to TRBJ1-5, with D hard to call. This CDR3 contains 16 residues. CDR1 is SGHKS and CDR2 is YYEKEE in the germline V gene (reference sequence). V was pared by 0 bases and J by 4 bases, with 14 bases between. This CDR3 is CASSLEVSFGNQPQHF. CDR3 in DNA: TGTGCCAGCAGCTTGGAGGTCAGCTTTGGTAATCAGCCCCAGCATTTT.

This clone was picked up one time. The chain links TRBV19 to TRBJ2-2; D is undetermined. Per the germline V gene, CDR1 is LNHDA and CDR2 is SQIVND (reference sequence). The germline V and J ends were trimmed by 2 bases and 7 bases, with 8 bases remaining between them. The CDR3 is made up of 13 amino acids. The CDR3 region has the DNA TGTGCCAGTAGTATATCCCGGAGCGGGGAGCTGTTTTTT. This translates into CASSISRSGELFF.

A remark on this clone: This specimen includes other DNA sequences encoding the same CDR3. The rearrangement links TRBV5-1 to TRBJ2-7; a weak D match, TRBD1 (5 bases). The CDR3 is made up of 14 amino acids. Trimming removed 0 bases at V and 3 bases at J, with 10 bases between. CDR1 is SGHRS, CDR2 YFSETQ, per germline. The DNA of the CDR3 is TGCGCCAGCAGCTTGGCAGGGATCAGCTACGAGCAGTACTTC. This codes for CASSLAGISYEQYF.

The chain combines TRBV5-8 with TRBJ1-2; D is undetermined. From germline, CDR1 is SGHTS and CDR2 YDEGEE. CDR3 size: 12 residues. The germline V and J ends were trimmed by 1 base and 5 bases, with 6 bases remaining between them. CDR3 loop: CASSLLQYGYTF. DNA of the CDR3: TGTGCCAGCAGCTTGCTGCAATATGGCTACACCTTC. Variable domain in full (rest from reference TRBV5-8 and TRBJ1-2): EAGVTQSPTHLIKTRGQQATLRCSPISGHTSVYWYQQALGLGLQFLLWYDEGEERNRGNFPPRFSGRQFPNYSSELNVNALELEDSALYLCASSLLQYGYTFGSGTRLTVV.

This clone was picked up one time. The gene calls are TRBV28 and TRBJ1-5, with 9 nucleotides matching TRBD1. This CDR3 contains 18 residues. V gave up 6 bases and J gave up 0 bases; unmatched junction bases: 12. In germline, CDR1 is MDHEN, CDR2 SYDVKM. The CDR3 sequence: CASSRPGQGFYSNQPQHF. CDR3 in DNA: TGTGCCAGCAGCAGACCGGGACAGGGATTTTATAGCAATCAGCCCCAGCATTTT.

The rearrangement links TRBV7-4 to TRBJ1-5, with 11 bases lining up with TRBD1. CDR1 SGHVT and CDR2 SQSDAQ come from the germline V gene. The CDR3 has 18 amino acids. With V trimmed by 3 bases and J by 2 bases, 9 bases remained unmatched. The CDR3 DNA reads TGTGCCAGCAGCTTGGGGACAGGGGGTAGAGGGGGCAATCAGCCCCAGCATTTT. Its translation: CASSLGTGGRGGNQPQHF.

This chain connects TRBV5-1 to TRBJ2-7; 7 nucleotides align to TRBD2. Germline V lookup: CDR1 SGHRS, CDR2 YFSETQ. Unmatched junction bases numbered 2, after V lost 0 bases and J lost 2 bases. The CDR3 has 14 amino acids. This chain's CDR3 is CASSLEAGTYEQYF. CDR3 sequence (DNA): TGCGCCAGCAGCTTGGAAGCGGGAACCTACGAGCAGTACTTC.

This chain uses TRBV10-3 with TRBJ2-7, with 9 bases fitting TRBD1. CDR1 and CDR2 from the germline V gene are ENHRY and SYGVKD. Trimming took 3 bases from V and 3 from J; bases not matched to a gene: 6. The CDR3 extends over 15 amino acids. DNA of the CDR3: TGTGCCATCAGTGATACGGGGACAGGGATCTACGAGCAGTACTTC. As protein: CAISDTGTGIYEQYF.

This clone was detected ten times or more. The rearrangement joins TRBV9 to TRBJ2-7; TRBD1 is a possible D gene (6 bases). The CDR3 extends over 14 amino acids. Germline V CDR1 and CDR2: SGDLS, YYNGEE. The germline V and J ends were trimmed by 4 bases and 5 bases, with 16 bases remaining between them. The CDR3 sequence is CASSPLTGPDEQYF. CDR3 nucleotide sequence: TGTGCCAGCAGCCCCCTCACAGGGCCCGACGAGCAGTACTTC.

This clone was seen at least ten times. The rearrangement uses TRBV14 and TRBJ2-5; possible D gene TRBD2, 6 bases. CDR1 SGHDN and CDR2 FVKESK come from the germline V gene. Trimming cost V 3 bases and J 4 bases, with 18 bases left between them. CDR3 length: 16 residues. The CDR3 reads CASSHPGGMSGETQYF. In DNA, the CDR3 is TGTGCCAGCAGCCACCCTGGCGGGATGTCTGGAGAGACCCAGTACTTC. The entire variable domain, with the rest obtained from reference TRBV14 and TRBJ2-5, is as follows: EAGVTQFPSHSVIEKGQTVTLRCDPISGHDNLYWYRRVMGKEIKFLLHFVKESKQDESGMPNNRFLAERTGGTYSTLKVQPAELEDSGVYFCASSHPGGMSGETQYFGPGTRLLVL.

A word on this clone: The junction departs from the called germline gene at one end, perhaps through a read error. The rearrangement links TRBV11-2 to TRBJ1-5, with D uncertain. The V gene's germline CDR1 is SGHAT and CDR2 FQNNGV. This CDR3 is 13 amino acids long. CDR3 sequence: CTSSLAQNQPQHF. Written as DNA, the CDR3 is TGTACCAGCAGCTTAGCTCAAAATCAGCCTCAGCATTTT.